Sequencing of this T cell receptor (beta chain) was carried out in a study of shared clonotypes between healthy human individuals (dated by TCRdb to about 2020). Regarding the study in general: Three men and a couple of women, aged 18 to 49 years, made up the cohort. For each donor, CD4 naive and CD4 memory were each given three plates, CD8 naive was given two plates, and CD8 memory was given one plate. Between about 0.85 and 9.5 billion PBMCs per donor were obtained by leukapheresis. To increase sequencing depth and limit assay-specific biases, different laboratories used diverse techniques to prepare libraries and sequence TCR repertoires. To estimate repertoire size and how much clonotype sharing occurs between individuals, the study deeply sequenced the blood TCR repertoires of several healthy adults.

TCR CDR3 regions were amplified from genomic DNA by multiplex PCR using the deep immunoSEQ assay. For each cell subset, the extracted genomic DNA was distributed evenly across all wells of several immunoSEQ 96-well plates, and each plate served as one replicate. For sorted subsets, roughly 200 ng of genomic DNA, equivalent to some 33,000 T cell genomes, went into each replicate PCR. Purified libraries were measured with a Qubit 3.0 fluorometer, size-checked on a Bioanalyzer 2100, and measured again with the KAPA Library Quantification kit. Every immunoSEQ 96-well plate was sequenced on a separate single-read 150-cycle Illumina NextSeq 550 flow cell. On the study's bioinformatics: Because only junctional sequences without quality scores were contained in the immunoSEQ output, filtering matching that applied to full-length reads could not be performed. To assign V/J genes and CDR3, sequences were annotated using PyIR, a Python wrapper for IgBLAST v1.9, with IMGT germline references. Any read was removed if the V/J assignment was weak (E-value above 1e-6), the CDR3 was missing, or the read contained stop codons, out-of-frame junctions, or ambiguous translated residues. V3J clonotypes were defined as sequences sharing an identical inferred V gene, J gene, and CDR3 amino acid sequence. Percentage overlap between repertoires was computed as shared unique clonotypes divided by the size of the smaller repertoire. Richness of each repertoire was evaluated using RTK rarefaction, the Chao1 estimator, and Recon v2.1 estimates of unobserved clonotypes. OLGA was used to compute generation probabilities for all TCRbeta clonotypes that the gDNA method yielded from a few donors. In its TCRdb copy, this immuneACCESS table keeps in-frame sequences only and misses some clones. Where compared with another copy, unresolved V genes explain less than half of these, and the others have no known cause. The V and J calls and the clone size are those of that table, but D and trimming were determined from the DNA. The sample table shows under 2,500,000 clones, and approximately 95% are seen once. The ten top clones hold around 0.13% of the sample.

In regard to this clone: The antigen it recognizes is unknown. No much larger clonotype is one base removed from it; base qualities were not supplied. The sample carries other DNA sequences with the same CDR3.

For CDR1 and CDR2, the germline V gene lists KGHSH and LQKENI. V and J are truncated by 3 bases and 1 base respectively, leaving an intervening sequence of 11 bases. Including cysteine and phenylalanine, the CDR3 has 15 amino acids. This entry keeps only the CDR3 DNA: 45 bases, framed from base 1. Donors were healthy HIV-negative adults with no recently reported acute infections or vaccinations. Every donor was a Caucasian adult residing in Nashville, Tennessee, USA. CD4+ T cells were enriched by magnetic negative selection, after which naive cells were positively selected on CD45RA and the negative fraction was taken as the memory subset. Blood was obtained by leukapheresis, after which PBMCs were separated by Ficoll-Histopaque density gradient centrifugation and cryopreserved in liquid nitrogen vapor phase. Purity and quantity of every magnetically sorted T cell population were checked by analytical flow cytometry. Each sorted fraction had its genomic DNA isolated and then quantified by UV absorbance on a Nanodrop 2000c.

Findings and caveats that apply to the study as a whole: Estimated clonotype richness was generally larger for naive than for memory subsets. Around 5% of naive CD4, roughly 3.6% of naive CD8, around 2.3% of memory CD4, and around 0.4% of memory CD8 clonotypes were shared across a few donors. Sampling was restricted to blood, and TCR repertoires in tissue are likely to differ from TCR repertoires in blood. Compared with non-shared clonotypes, the clonotypes found in all four sorted-subset donors had higher generation probabilities. The genetic and exposure-history diversity represented was limited by the small number of donors. Pairwise subsampling led to the expectation that sequencing depth would affect the degree of clonotype sharing among donors. Incomplete sequencing was indicated by rarefaction of sorted-subset datasets, despite the large sequencing depth.

The clonotype comes from a man between 18 and 29 years old in good health. The sample comprised naive CD4+ T cells sorted from blood. In the paper's terms, the cell subset or site label means: CD45RA+ positively selected. Recombination joined TRBV18 with TRBJ2-3, with a tentative D gene TRBD1 over 6 matching bases. The sequenced DNA: TGTGCCAGCTCACCGTCTCAGGGGCGCACAGATACGCAGTATTTT. Translated, it reads CASSPSQGRTDTQYF.